This T cell receptor (beta chain) was sequenced during a study of T cell responses to AZD1222 COVID-19 vaccine. Study results and caveats: Spike was spanned by vaccine-associated CD4 TCRs, which were dominant at 160-218 and 743-854.

Only in-frame clones appear in the TCRdb table, and some are missing; sequencing was by immunoSEQ multiplex PCR. The table includes roughly 120,000 clones, approximately 86% detected once. With respect to this clone: Antigen specificity is unknown.

The source of this sequence is an adult who received the AZD1222 COVID-19 vaccine. The sample consisted of peripheral blood, taken 28 days after the second AZD1222 dose.

The CDR3 sequence: CASSSTGNNNQPQHF. As DNA, the CDR3 is TGTGCCAGTAGTAGTACCGGGAATAACAATCAGCCCCAGCATTTT. V is TRBV19 and J is TRBJ1-5, with D uncertain. The V end was cut by 4 bases, the J end by 3 bases, with 13 bases between. Germline loops: CDR1 LNHDA, CDR2 SQIVND (reference sequence). This CDR3 comprises 15 residues. Full variable domain (missing parts from reference TRBV19 and TRBJ1-5): DGGITQSPKYLFRKEGQNVTLSCEQNLNHDAMYWYRQDPGQGLRLIYYSQIVNDFQKGDIAEGYSVSREKKESFPLTVTSAQKNPTAFYLCASSSTGNNNQPQHFGDGTRLSIL.